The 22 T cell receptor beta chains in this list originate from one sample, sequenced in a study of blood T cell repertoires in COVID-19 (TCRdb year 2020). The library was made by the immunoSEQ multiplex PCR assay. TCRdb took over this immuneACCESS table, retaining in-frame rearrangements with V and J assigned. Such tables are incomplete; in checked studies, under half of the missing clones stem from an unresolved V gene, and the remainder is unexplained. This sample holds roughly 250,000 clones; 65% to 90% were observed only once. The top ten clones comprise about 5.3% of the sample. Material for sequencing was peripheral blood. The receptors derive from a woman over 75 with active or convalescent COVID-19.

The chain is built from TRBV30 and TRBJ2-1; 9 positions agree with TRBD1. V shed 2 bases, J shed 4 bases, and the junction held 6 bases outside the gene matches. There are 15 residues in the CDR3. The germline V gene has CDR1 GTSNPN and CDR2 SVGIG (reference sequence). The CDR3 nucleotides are TGTGCCTGGAGTTCCGGGACAGGGCTTTACAATGAGCAGTTCTTC. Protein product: CAWSSGTGLYNEQFF.

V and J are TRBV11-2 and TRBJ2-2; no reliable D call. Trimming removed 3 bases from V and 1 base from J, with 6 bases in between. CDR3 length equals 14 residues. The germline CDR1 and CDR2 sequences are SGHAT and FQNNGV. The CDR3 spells CASSFLRNTGELFF. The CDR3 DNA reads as TGTGCCAGCAGCTTCCTGAGGAACACCGGGGAGCTGTTTTTT.

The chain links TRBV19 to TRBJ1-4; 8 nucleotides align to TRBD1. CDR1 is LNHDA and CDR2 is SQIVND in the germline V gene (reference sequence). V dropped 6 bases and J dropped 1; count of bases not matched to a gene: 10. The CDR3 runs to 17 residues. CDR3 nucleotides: TGTGCCAGTAGGCCCAGGGGGCGGCTCGGAACTAATGAAAAACTGTTTTTT. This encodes CASRPRGRLGTNEKLFF. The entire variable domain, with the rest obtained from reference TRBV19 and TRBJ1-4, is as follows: DGGITQSPKYLFRKEGQNVTLSCEQNLNHDAMYWYRQDPGQGLRLIYYSQIVNDFQKGDIAEGYSVSREKKESFPLTVTSAQKNPTAFYLCASRPRGRLGTNEKLFFGSGTQLSVL.

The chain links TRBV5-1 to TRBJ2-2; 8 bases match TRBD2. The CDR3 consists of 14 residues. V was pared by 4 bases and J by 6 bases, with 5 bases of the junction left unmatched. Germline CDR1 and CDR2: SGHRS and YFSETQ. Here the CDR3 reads CASSPGGGPGELFF. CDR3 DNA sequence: TGCGCCAGCAGCCCGGGGGGGGGACCCGGGGAGCTGTTTTTT.

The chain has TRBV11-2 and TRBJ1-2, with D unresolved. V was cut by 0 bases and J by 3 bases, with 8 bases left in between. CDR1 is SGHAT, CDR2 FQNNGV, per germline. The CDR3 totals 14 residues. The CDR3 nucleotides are TGTGCCAGCAGCTTAGACCGGACTTACTATGGCTACACCTTC. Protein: CASSLDRTYYGYTF.

The CDR3: CASSPQVLWNYGYTF. The CDR3 bases are TGTGCCAGCTCACCTCAAGTACTATGGAACTATGGCTACACCTTC. The V gene is TRBV18, the J gene TRBJ1-2; D ambiguous. This CDR3 is 15 amino acids long. Trimming pared 3 bases from V and 2 bases from J, leaving 13 bases between. Germline CDR1 reads KGHSH; CDR2 reads LQKENI.

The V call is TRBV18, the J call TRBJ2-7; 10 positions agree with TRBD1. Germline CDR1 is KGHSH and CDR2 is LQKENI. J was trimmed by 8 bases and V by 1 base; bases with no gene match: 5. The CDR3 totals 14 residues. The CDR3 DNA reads TGTGCCAGCTCACCACGGGACAGGGGTGTACAGCAGTACTTC. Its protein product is CASSPRDRGVQQYF. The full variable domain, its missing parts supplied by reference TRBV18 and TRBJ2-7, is NAGVMQNPRHLVRRRGQEARLRCSPMKGHSHVYWYRQLPEEGLKFMVYLQKENIIDESGMPKERFSAEFPKEGPSILRIQQVVRGDSAAYFCASSPRDRGVQQYFGPGTRLTVT.

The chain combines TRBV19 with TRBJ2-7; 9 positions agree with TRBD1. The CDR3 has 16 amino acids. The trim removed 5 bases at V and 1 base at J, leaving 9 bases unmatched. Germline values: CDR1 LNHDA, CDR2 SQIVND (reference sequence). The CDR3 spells CASSAKAGTGSYEQYF. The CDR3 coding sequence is TGTGCCAGTAGTGCCAAGGCCGGGACAGGGTCCTACGAGCAGTACTTC. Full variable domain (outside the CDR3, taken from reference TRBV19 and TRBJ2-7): DGGITQSPKYLFRKEGQNVTLSCEQNLNHDAMYWYRQDPGQGLRLIYYSQIVNDFQKGDIAEGYSVSREKKESFPLTVTSAQKNPTAFYLCASSAKAGTGSYEQYFGPGTRLTVT.

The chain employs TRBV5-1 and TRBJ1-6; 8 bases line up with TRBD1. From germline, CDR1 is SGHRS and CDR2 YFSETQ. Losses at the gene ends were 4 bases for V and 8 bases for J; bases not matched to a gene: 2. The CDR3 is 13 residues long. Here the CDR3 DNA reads TGCGCCAGCAGCGTGGGACAGGATTCACCCCTCCACTTT. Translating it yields CASSVGQDSPLHF.

This CDR3 is CASSPTTGGNTEAFF. For the CDR3, the DNA is TGCGCCAGCAGCCCGACGACAGGAGGGAACACTGAAGCTTTCTTT. The gene calls are TRBV5-1 and TRBJ1-1; D possibly corresponds to TRBD1 (6 bases). The CDR3 consists of 15 residues. Germline assignment: CDR1 SGHRS and CDR2 YFSETQ. V lost 4 bases and J 1 base, leaving 14 bases between the germline ends.

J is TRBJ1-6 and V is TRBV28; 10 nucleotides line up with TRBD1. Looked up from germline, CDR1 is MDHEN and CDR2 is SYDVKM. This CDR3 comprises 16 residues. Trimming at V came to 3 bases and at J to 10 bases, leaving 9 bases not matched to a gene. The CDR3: CASSFRWGTGVSPLHF. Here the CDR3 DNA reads TGTGCCAGCAGTTTCAGGTGGGGGACAGGGGTATCACCCCTCCACTTT.

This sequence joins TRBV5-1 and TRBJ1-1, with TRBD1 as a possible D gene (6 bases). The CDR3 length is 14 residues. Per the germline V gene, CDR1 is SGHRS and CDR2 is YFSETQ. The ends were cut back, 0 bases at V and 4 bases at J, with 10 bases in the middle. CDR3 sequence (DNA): TGCGCCAGCAGCTTGGAACAGGGATCCACTGAAGCTTTCTTT. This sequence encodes CASSLEQGSTEAFF.

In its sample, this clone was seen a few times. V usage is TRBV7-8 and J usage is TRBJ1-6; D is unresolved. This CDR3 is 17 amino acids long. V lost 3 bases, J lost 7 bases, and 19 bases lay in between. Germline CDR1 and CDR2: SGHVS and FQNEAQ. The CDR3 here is CASSFVAARPNNSPLHF. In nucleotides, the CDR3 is TGTGCCAGCAGCTTCGTCGCGGCCCGGCCCAACAATTCACCCCTCCACTTT.

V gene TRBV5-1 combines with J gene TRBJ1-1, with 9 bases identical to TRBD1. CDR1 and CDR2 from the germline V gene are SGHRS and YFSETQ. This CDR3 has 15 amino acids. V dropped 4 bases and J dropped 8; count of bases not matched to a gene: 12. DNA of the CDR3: TGCGCCAGCAGCCTGGATCAAGGACAGGGGAGAGAAGCTTTCTTT. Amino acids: CASSLDQGQGREAFF.

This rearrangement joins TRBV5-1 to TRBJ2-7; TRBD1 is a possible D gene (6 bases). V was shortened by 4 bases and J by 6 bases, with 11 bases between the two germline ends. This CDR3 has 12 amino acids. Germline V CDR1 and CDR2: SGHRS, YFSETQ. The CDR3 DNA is TGCGCCAGCAGCCGCCAGGGGAGCGAGCAGTACTTC. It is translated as CASSRQGSEQYF.

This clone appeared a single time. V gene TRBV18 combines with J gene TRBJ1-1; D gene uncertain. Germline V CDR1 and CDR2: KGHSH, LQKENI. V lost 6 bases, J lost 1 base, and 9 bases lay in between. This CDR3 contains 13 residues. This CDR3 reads CASSRQQNTEAFF. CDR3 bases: TGTGCCAGCTCTCGCCAACAGAACACTGAAGCTTTCTTT.

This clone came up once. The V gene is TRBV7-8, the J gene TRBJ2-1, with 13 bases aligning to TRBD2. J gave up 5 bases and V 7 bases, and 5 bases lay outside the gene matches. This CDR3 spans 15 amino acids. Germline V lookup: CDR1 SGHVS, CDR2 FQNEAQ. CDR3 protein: CASIMGLAGHNEQFF. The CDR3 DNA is TGTGCCAGCATCATGGGACTAGCGGGGCACAATGAGCAGTTCTTC.

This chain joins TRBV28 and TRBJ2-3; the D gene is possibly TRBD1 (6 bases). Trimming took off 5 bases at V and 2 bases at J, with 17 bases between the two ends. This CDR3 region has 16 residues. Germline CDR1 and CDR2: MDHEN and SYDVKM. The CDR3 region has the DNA TGTGCCAGCAGTGGGATGGGCAGGGGTTACACAGATACGCAGTATTTT. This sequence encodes CASSGMGRGYTDTQYF.

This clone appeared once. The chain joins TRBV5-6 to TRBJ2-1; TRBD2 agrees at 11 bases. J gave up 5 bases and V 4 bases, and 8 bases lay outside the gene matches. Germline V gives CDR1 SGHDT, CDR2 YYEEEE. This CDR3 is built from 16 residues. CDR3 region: CASSRHGTSGDNEQFF. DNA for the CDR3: TGTGCCAGCAGCCGACATGGGACTAGCGGAGACAATGAGCAGTTCTTC. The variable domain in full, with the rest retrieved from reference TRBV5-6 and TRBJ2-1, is DAGVTQSPTHLIKTRGQQVTLRCSPKSGHDTVSWYQQALGQGPQFIFQYYEEEERQRGNFPDRFSGHQFPNYSSELNVNALLLGDSALYLCASSRHGTSGDNEQFFGPGTRLTVL.

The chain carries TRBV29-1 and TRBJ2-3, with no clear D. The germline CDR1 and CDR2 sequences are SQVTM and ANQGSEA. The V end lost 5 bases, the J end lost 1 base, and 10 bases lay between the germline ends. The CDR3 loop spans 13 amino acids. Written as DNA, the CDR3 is TGCAGCGTTACGGCGCTAGGCACAGATACGCAGTATTTT. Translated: CSVTALGTDTQYF.

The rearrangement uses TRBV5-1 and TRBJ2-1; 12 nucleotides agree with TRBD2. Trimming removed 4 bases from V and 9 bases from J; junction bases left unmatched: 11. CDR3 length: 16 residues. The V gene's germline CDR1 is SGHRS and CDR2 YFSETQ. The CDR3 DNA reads TGCGCCAGCAGCATCGGGGCTAGCGGGAGGGCCGGTGAGCAGTTCTTC. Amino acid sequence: CASSIGASGRAGEQFF.

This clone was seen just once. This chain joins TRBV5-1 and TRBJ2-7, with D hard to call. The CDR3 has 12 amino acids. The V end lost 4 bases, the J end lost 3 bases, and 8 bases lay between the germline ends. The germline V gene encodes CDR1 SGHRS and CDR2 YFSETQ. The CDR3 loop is CASSLTRYEQYF. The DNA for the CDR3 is TGCGCCAGCAGCCTGACACGCTACGAGCAGTACTTC.